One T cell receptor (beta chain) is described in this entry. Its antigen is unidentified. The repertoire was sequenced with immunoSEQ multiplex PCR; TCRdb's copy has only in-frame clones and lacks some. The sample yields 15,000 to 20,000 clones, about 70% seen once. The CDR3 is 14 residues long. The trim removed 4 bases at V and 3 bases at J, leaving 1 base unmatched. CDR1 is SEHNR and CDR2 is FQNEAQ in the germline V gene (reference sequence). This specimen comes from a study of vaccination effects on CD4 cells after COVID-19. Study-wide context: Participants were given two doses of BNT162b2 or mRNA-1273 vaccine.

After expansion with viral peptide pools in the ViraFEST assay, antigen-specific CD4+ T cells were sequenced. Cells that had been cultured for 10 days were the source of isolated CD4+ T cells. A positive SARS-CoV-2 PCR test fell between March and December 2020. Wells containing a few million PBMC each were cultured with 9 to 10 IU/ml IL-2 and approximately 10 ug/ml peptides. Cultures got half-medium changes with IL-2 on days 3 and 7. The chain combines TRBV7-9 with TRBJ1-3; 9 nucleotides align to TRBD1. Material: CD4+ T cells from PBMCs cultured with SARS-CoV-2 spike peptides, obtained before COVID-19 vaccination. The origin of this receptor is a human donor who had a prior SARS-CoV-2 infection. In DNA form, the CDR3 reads TGTGCCAGCAGCTCGGGACAGGGTGGAAACACCATATATTTT. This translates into CASSSGQGGNTIYF.